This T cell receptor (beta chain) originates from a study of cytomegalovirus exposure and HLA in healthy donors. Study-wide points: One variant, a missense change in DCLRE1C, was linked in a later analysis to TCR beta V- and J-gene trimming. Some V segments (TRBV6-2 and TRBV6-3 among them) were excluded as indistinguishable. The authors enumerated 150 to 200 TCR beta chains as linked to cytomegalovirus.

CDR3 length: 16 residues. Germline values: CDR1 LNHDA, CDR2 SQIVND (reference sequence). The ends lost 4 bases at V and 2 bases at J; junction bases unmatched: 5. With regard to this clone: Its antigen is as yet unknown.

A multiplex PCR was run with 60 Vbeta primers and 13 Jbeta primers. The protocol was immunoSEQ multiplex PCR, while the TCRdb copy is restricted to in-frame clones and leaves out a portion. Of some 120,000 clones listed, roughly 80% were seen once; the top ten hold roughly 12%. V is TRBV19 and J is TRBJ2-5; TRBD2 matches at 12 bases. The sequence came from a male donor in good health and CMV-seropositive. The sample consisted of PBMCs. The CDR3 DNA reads TGTGCCAGTAGTAGGACTAGCGGGACCACACAAGAGACCCAGTACTTC. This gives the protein CASSRTSGTTQETQYF.